The source of this T cell receptor (beta chain) is a study of T cells after yellow fever vaccination. TCRdb re-called the 5' RACE reads with MiXCR, one entry per CDR3 protein. The sample contains 250,000 to 300,000 distinct CDR3 sequences, 8.7% of which appear only once. There are 14 residues in the CDR3. Germline CDR1 is LNHDA and CDR2 is SQIVND (reference sequence). Details on this clonotype: At one end the junction does not follow the germline gene, possibly because of a read error.

This chain connects TRBV19 to TRBJ1-6; a weak D match, TRBD1 (6 bases). The receptor was isolated from a man aged 18 to 35 who received the YFV17D yellow fever vaccine. The sequences come from CD4+ T cells sorted from PBMCs, collected 5 days after the yellow fever booster vaccination. CDR3 in DNA: TGTGCCAGTACCACTACAGGGAGAAATTCACCCTTCCACTTT. The encoded protein is CASTTTGRNSPFHF.